This is a list of T cell receptor beta chains from one sample in a study. TCRdb re-called the RT-PCR reads with MiXCR, one entry per CDR3 protein. This table holds hundreds of thousands of distinct CDR3 sequences, over 12% found once. The sample comprised memory CD4+ T cells from blood. These receptors were collected from a female donor in good health, serving as a healthy control. CDR3s include the opening cysteine and the closing phenylalanine or tryptophan. D genes are given only for firm matches. Some rows have no size entry. The others give once, few or many, or a class for an expanded clone.

>.|few|TRBV6-4|TRBJ2-3
CASSDQSSGADTQYF
TGTGCCAGCAGTGACCAGAGTAGCGGAGCAGATACGCAGTATTTT
>TRBD1|.|TRBV28|TRBJ1-1
CASLSGTGDINTEAFF
TGTGCCAGCCTCTCTGGGACAGGGGACATAAACACTGAAGCTTTCTTT
>.|.|TRBV27|TRBJ2-1
CASSKWTSSAGNEQFF
TGTGCCAGCAGTAAATGGACCAGCTCCGCGGGAAATGAGCAGTTCTTC
>.|.|TRBV7-2|TRBJ2-1
CASSLAGRWNNEQFF
TGTGCCAGCAGCTTAGCGGGAAGGTGGAACAATGAGCAGTTCTTC
>TRBD1|.|TRBV29-1|TRBJ1-2
CSAHGTGDGYTF
TGCAGCGCCCATGGGACAGGGGATGGCTACACCTTC
>.|few|TRBV5-1|TRBJ2-5
CASSLREWETQYF
TGCGCCAGCAGCTTGCGGGAGTGGGAGACCCAGTACTTC
>TRBD1|few|TRBV5-1|TRBJ2-1
CASSGYTGGNEQFF
TGCGCCAGCAGCGGTTATACAGGGGGGAATGAGCAGTTCTTC
>TRBD1|.|TRBV6-2/TRBV6-3|TRBJ1-2
CASSTGQESYGYTF
TGTGCCAGCAGTACCGGACAGGAATCCTATGGCTACACCTTC
>.|.|TRBV7-2|TRBJ2-3
CASSPGLPPGTDTQYF
TGTGCCAGCAGCCCCGGACTACCGCCGGGCACAGATACGCAGTATTTT
>.|.|TRBV6-2/TRBV6-3|TRBJ2-7
CASRTRGSVYEQYF
TGTGCCAGCAGAACGAGGGGTAGCGTCTACGAGCAGTACTTC
>.|.|TRBV12-3/TRBV12-4|TRBJ1-4
CASSADATNEKLFF
TGTGCCAGCAGTGCGGACGCAACTAATGAAAAACTGTTTTTT
>.|.|TRBV12-3/TRBV12-4|TRBJ2-1
CASSLGHGADNEQFF
TGTGCCAGCAGTTTAGGGCACGGCGCCGACAATGAGCAGTTCTTC
>TRBD1|few|TRBV24-1|TRBJ2-3
CATSDPTGAISPDTQYF
TGTGCCACCAGTGACCCTACAGGGGCCATCTCCCCAGATACGCAGTATTTT
>.|.|TRBV11-3|TRBJ2-7
CASSLGGQAYEQYF
TGTGCCAGCAGCTTGGGGGGGCAGGCCTACGAGCAGTACTTC
>.|few|TRBV20-1|TRBJ1-5
CSASPGGRNNQPQHF
TGCAGTGCTAGCCCCGGGGGGAGGAATAATCAGCCCCAGCATTTT
>.|.|TRBV28|TRBJ1-2
CASRRDRDADTF
TGTGCCAGCAGACGAGACCGGGACGCCGACACCTTC
>.|many|TRBV27|TRBJ2-5
CASSLIVGGRETQYF
TGTGCCAGCAGTTTAATTGTGGGGGGGCGAGAGACCCAGTACTTC
>TRBD2|many|TRBV20-1|TRBJ2-1
CSAPTSGITSAYNEQFF
TGCAGTGCTCCGACTAGCGGGATTACCTCTGCCTACAATGAGCAGTTCTTC
>.|.|TRBV5-1|TRBJ2-5
CASSLGYGLQETQYF
TGCGCCAGCAGCCTGGGGTACGGGCTACAAGAGACCCAGTACTTC
>.|many|TRBV7-2|TRBJ2-7
CASSSTASSYEQYF
TGTGCCAGCAGCTCGACAGCGAGCTCCTACGAGCAGTACTTC
>TRBD1|.|TRBV5-1|TRBJ1-1
CASSRRAGGGTEAFF
TGCGCCAGCAGCCGAAGAGCAGGGGGCGGCACTGAAGCTTTCTTT
>TRBD2|many|TRBV5-1|TRBJ2-5
CASSSGLAEETQYF
TGTGCCAGCAGTTCGGGACTAGCGGAAGAGACCCAGTACTTC
>.|few|TRBV20-1|TRBJ2-1
CSTSRSYNEQFF
TGCAGTACATCTAGGTCCTACAATGAGCAGTTCTTC
>TRBD1|.|TRBV12-3/TRBV12-4|TRBJ1-2
CASSYRGYGYTF
TGTGCCAGCAGTTACAGGGGGTATGGCTACACCTTC
>.|.|TRBV7-6|TRBJ2-7
CASSFRGHEQYF
TGTGCCAGCAGCTTTCGAGGCCACGAGCAGTACTTC
>TRBD1|few|TRBV12-3/TRBV12-4|TRBJ2-1
CASSLGQGSEQFF
TGTGCCAGCAGTTTGGGACAGGGGAGTGAGCAGTTCTTC
>.|.|TRBV12-3/TRBV12-4|TRBJ2-7
CASSFGGADYEQYF
TGTGCCAGCAGTTTTGGGGGGGCGGACTACGAGCAGTACTTC
>.|many|TRBV10-3|TRBJ2-1
CAISIGAREQFF
TGTGCCATCAGCATTGGGGCCCGAGAGCAGTTCTTC
>.|.|TRBV3-1|TRBJ2-2
CASQRQSNTGELFF
TGTGCCAGCCAAAGGCAGTCTAACACCGGGGAGCTGTTTTTT
>TRBD1|many|TRBV5-1|TRBJ1-1
CASSFQTGEVATEAFF
TGCGCCAGCAGCTTCCAGACAGGGGAGGTGGCCACTGAAGCTTTCTTT
>TRBD2|few|TRBV28|TRBJ2-7
CASSLASGRGEQYF
TGTGCCAGCAGTTTAGCTAGCGGGAGGGGGGAGCAGTACTTC
>.|.|TRBV5-1|TRBJ2-3
CASSPVGSTDTQYF
TGCGCCAGCAGCCCGGTCGGGAGCACAGATACGCAGTATTTT
>.|.|TRBV28|TRBJ2-3
CASSLILAGTDTQYF
TGTGCCAGCAGTTTAATTCTAGCTGGTACAGATACGCAGTATTTT
>TRBD2|.|TRBV5-6|TRBJ2-1
CASRAGLTSSYNEQFF
TGTGCCAGCAGAGCGGGACTCACGAGCTCCTACAATGAGCAGTTCTTC
>TRBD1|many|TRBV5-1|TRBJ2-2
CASSQGTAMNTGELFF
TGCGCCAGCAGCCAAGGGACAGCCATGAACACCGGGGAGCTGTTTTTT
>.|.|TRBV5-1|TRBJ2-1
CASSSGLNLEEQFF
TGCGCCAGCAGCTCCGGACTCAATTTAGAGGAGCAGTTCTTC
>.|.|TRBV10-3|TRBJ2-1
CAISERGSSSGYNEQFF
TGTGCCATCAGTGAAAGGGGAAGCTCCTCGGGATACAATGAGCAGTTCTTC
>TRBD1|.|TRBV2|TRBJ2-5
CASSDPDREETQYF
TGTGCCAGCAGTGATCCAGACAGGGAAGAGACCCAGTACTTC
>.|.|TRBV6-5|TRBJ2-5
CASTGTPLRETQYF
TGTGCCAGCACCGGGACACCGCTCAGGGAGACCCAGTACTTC
>.|.|TRBV6-5|TRBJ2-7
CASTNGGSSYEQYF
TGTGCCAGCACCAACGGAGGGAGCTCCTACGAGCAGTACTTC
>TRBD2|.|TRBV5-1|TRBJ2-1
CASSRTSAFYNEQFF
TGCGCCAGCAGCAGGACTAGCGCTTTCTACAATGAGCAGTTCTTC
>TRBD2|many|TRBV6-5|TRBJ2-7
CASSYTYGGGLEQYF
TGTGCCAGCAGTTATACTTACGGGGGAGGGCTCGAGCAGTACTTC
>.|.|TRBV11-2|TRBJ2-1
CATTTWDRAGPGANEQFF
TGTGCCACCACGACGTGGGATAGAGCGGGACCGGGGGCTAATGAGCAGTTCTTC
>.|few|TRBV5-1|TRBJ1-2
CASSLGTDTTF
TGCGCCAGCAGCCTAGGGACTGACACCACCTTC
>TRBD2|.|TRBV3-1|TRBJ2-6
CASSPRDGGSGANVLTF
TGTGCCAGCAGCCCCCGGGACGGGGGGTCTGGGGCCAACGTCCTGACTTTC
>.|many|TRBV20-1|TRBJ1-1
CSARAGSLDTEAFF
TGCAGTGCTAGGGCTGGGAGTCTGGACACTGAAGCTTTCTTT
>TRBD1|few|TRBV12-3/TRBV12-4|TRBJ2-2
CASRSRQGNTGELFF
TGTGCCAGCAGATCGCGACAGGGGAACACCGGGGAGCTGTTTTTT
>.|.|TRBV30|TRBJ1-3
CAWSTKGGSGNTIYF
TGTGCCTGGAGCACAAAAGGAGGGTCCGGAAACACCATATATTTT
>.|few|TRBV24-1|TRBJ2-3
CATSSQGQRVTDTQYF
TGTGCCACCAGTTCCCAGGGGCAACGAGTCACAGATACGCAGTATTTT
>.|few|TRBV7-2|TRBJ1-2
CASSFGTTNYGYTF
TGTGCCAGCAGCTTCGGCACCACTAACTATGGCTACACCTTC